These T cell receptor beta chains were read from a single sample in a study of blood T cell repertoires in COVID-19. Sequencing used immunoSEQ multiplex PCR; TCRdb keeps in-frame clones, though not all of them. Among about 150,000 clones listed, 60% to 85% were seen once. The specimen was peripheral blood. These receptor sequences come from a man aged 45-65 years with active or convalescent COVID-19. Each CDR3 is given with its conserved first and last residue. The D gene is left open where the match is weak. Clone size is shown for a subset of rows, as once, few, many or a class of expanded clone.

. | TRBJ2-3 | . | TRBV6-1 | CASSEVTGSTDTQYF | TGTGCCAGCAGTGAAGTCACAGGGTCCACAGATACGCAGTATTTT
TRBD1 | TRBJ2-2 | . | TRBV11-2 | CASSLRTGLDTGELFF | TGTGCCAGCAGCCTAAGGACAGGGTTGGACACCGGGGAGCTGTTTTTT
TRBD1 | TRBJ2-7 | few | TRBV27 | CASSFVGQGGAEQYF | TGTGCCAGCAGTTTTGTGGGACAGGGGGGTGCCGAGCAGTACTTC
. | TRBJ2-7 | . | TRBV7-7 | CASSPIGGAEQYF | TGTGCCAGCAGCCCCATCGGAGGAGCCGAGCAGTACTTC
TRBD1 | TRBJ1-4 | . | TRBV28 | CASRSGTAIALTNEKLFF | TGTGCCAGCAGATCCGGGACAGCCATAGCACTCACTAATGAAAAACTGTTTTTT
TRBD1 | TRBJ2-7 | . | TRBV11-2 | CASSSTGYQQYF | TGTGCCAGCAGCTCGACAGGGTACCAGCAGTACTTC
TRBD1 | TRBJ2-5 | . | TRBV19 | CASTSYRGTRETQYF | TGTGCCAGTACCTCGTACAGGGGCACAAGGGAGACCCAGTACTTC
. | TRBJ1-1 | . | TRBV4-1 | CASSHFRGTEAFF | TGCGCCAGCAGCCATTTCAGGGGCACTGAAGCTTTCTTT
TRBD1 | TRBJ1-3 | . | TRBV7-2 | CASSPQGASAGNTIYF | TGTGCCAGCAGTCCCCAGGGGGCTTCGGCTGGAAACACCATATATTTT
. | TRBJ2-3 | few | TRBV7-9 | CASSLPPLYEASSADTQYF | TGTGCCAGCAGCTTACCCCCCCTGTACGAGGCATCTTCGGCAGATACGCAGTATTTT
TRBD2 | TRBJ2-4 | . | TRBV6-6 | CASSYSSGLAKNIQYF | TGTGCCAGCAGTTACTCTAGCGGGTTAGCCAAAAACATTCAGTACTTC
TRBD2 | TRBJ2-7 | . | TRBV3-1/TRBV3-2 | CASSRAGGPLYEQYF | TGTGCCAGCAGCCGAGCGGGAGGGCCTCTATACGAGCAGTACTTC